These 32 T cell receptor beta chains originate from one sample sequenced in a study of blood T cell repertoires in COVID-19. Assay used: immunoSEQ multiplex PCR; TCRdb lists only in-frame clones, some missing. The data show fewer than 250,000 clones, 92% seen once. Material: peripheral blood. The receptors were sampled from a man aged 25 to 40 with acute or convalescent COVID-19.

This chain joins TRBV9 and TRBJ1-3, with TRBD1 matching 9 bases. After removal of 2 bases from V and 2 bases from J, the junction contained 11 bases not matched to a gene. This CDR3 has 18 residues. Germline lookup yields CDR1 SGDLS and CDR2 YYNGEE. The CDR3 sequence is CASSVTPARDRAGNTIYF. CDR3 in DNA: TGTGCCAGCAGCGTCACCCCGGCCCGGGACAGGGCTGGAAACACCATATATTTT. Using reference TRBV9 and TRBJ1-3 for the parts outside the CDR3, the full variable domain is DSGVTQTPKHLITATGQRVTLRCSPRSGDLSVYWYQQSLDQGLQFLIQYYNGEERAKGNILERFSAQQFPDLHSELNLSSLELGDSALYFCASSVTPARDRAGNTIYFGEGSWLTVV.

The gene calls are TRBV5-1 and TRBJ1-6; 11 positions agree with TRBD1. V gave up 4 bases and J gave up 9 bases; unmatched junction bases: 9. CDR1 SGHRS and CDR2 YFSETQ come from the germline V gene. This CDR3 has 16 amino acids. The CDR3 DNA reads TGCGCCAGCAGCCGGAGGACAGGGGGCTATGGTTCACCCCTCCACTTT. Amino acid sequence: CASSRRTGGYGSPLHF.

V usage is TRBV6-5 and J usage is TRBJ1-2; 8 positions agree with TRBD1. V was pared by 6 bases and J by 6 bases, with 6 bases of the junction left unmatched. CDR3 length: 13 residues. Germline-derived CDR1 and CDR2 are MNHEY and SVGAGI. This CDR3 is CASSFTGGDGYTF. The CDR3 DNA reads as TGTGCCAGCAGCTTTACAGGGGGGGATGGCTACACCTTC.

The V and J genes are TRBV28 and TRBJ1-3; 7 nucleotides match TRBD1. After removal of 6 bases from V and 1 base from J, the junction contained 6 bases not matched to a gene. Per germline, CDR1 MDHEN and CDR2 SYDVKM. The CDR3 is made up of 15 amino acids. The CDR3 region is CASRPPQGSGNTIYF. The CDR3, as DNA: TGTGCCAGCAGACCGCCACAGGGGTCTGGAAACACCATATATTTT.

The gene calls are TRBV7-9 and TRBJ2-3, with a possible D match to TRBD2 (6 bases). V gave up 4 bases and J gave up 5 bases, with 19 bases separating them. This CDR3 comprises 16 residues. Germline lookup yields CDR1 SEHNR and CDR2 FQNEAQ (reference sequence). The CDR3 coding sequence is TGTGCCAGCAGCTCCTGGGGTGGAGGGGCCAAAGATACGCAGTATTTT. As protein: CASSSWGGGAKDTQYF.

The chain combines TRBV14 with TRBJ1-1; TRBD1 might be the D (5 bases). Germline lookup yields CDR1 SGHDN and CDR2 FVKESK. V lost 4 bases, J lost 3 bases, and 15 bases lay in between. This CDR3 is built from 15 residues. For the CDR3, the DNA is TGTGCCAGCAGCCTCATGGGTTTGGGGCACACTGAAGCTTTCTTT. It yields the protein CASSLMGLGHTEAFF. The full variable domain, rest sourced from reference TRBV14 and TRBJ1-1, is EAGVTQFPSHSVIEKGQTVTLRCDPISGHDNLYWYRRVMGKEIKFLLHFVKESKQDESGMPNNRFLAERTGGTYSTLKVQPAELEDSGVYFCASSLMGLGHTEAFFGQGTRLTVV.

V is TRBV19 and J is TRBJ2-7; 9 positions match TRBD2. The V gene's germline CDR1 is LNHDA and CDR2 SQIVND (reference sequence). The CDR3 runs 16 residues. V lost 7 bases and J lost 4; bases outside the gene matches: 14. The CDR3 sequence: CASTLSGGRGRYEQYF. CDR3 nucleotides: TGTGCCAGTACTCTGTCGGGCGGGAGGGGGCGGTACGAGCAGTACTTC.

This chain joins TRBV11-2 and TRBJ2-5; 11 bases agree with TRBD2. The germline gives CDR1 SGHAT, CDR2 FQNNGV. This CDR3 comprises 15 residues. V was pared by 4 bases and J by 5 bases, with 6 bases of the junction left unmatched. Here the CDR3 DNA reads TGTGCCAGCAGCTCCACTAGCGGGAGCTCGGAGACCCAGTACTTC. It codes for CASSSTSGSSETQYF. Full variable domain (outside the CDR3, taken from reference TRBV11-2 and TRBJ2-5): EAGVAQSPRYKIIEKRQSVAFWCNPISGHATLYWYQQILGQGPKLLIQFQNNGVVDDSQLPKDRFSAERLKGVDSTLKIQPAKLEDSAVYLCASSSTSGSSETQYFGPGTRLLVL.

The V call is TRBV12-3 or TRBV12-4, the J call TRBJ2-2; no clear D gene. The CDR3 has 13 residues. V gave up 6 bases and J gave up 4 bases, with 9 bases separating them. The CDR3 bases are TGTGCCAGCAGACCCGTCGGCACCGGGGAGCTGTTTTTT. Translated: CASRPVGTGELFF.

The CDR3 bases are TGCGCCAGCAGCCAAGACTCCAGGGAACCCAACTATGGCTACACCTTC. This translates into CASSQDSREPNYGYTF. The gene calls are TRBV4-1 and TRBJ1-2, with D maybe TRBD1 (5 bases). This CDR3 has 16 residues. Germline V gives CDR1 MGHRA, CDR2 YSYEKL. V shed 0 bases and J shed 2 bases, with 13 bases lying between them.

V usage is TRBV19 and J usage is TRBJ2-5; D is perhaps TRBD1 (8 bases). There are 15 residues in the CDR3. The germline V and J ends were trimmed by 10 bases and 5 bases, with 23 bases remaining between them. Germline CDR1 and CDR2: LNHDA and SQIVND (reference sequence). CDR3 bases: TGTGCCACTCAAGACAGGGGAGGGAGGTGGGAGACCCAGTACTTC. It translates to CATQDRGGRWETQYF.

This rearrangement joins TRBV7-2 to TRBJ2-3; D not certain. Germline lookup yields CDR1 SGHTA and CDR2 FQGNSA. The CDR3 is 12 amino acids. The V gene lost 8 bases and the J gene lost 2 bases, with 8 bases spanning the gap. CDR3 bases: TGTGCCAGCTCCTTTTTCACAGATACGCAGTATTTT. This codes for CASSFFTDTQYF.

The chain combines TRBV5-1 with TRBJ2-2; TRBD2 agrees at 16 bases. The length of the CDR3 is 17 residues. V shed 4 bases, J shed 5 bases, and the junction held 5 bases outside the gene matches. Germline V gene data show CDR1 as SGHRS and CDR2 as YFSETQ. The CDR3 spells CASSPPGLAGGTGELFF. CDR3 DNA sequence: TGCGCCAGCAGCCCCCCGGGACTAGCGGGGGGGACCGGGGAGCTGTTTTTT.

This clone was detected only once. This chain connects TRBV3-1 (or the pseudogene TRBV3-2) to TRBJ2-5, with D hard to call. Looked up from germline, CDR1 is LGHDT and CDR2 is YNNKEL (reference sequence). This CDR3 spans 17 amino acids. V was pared by 1 base and J by 5 bases, with 20 bases between. DNA of the CDR3: TGTGCCAGCAGCCAAGGTCTCGTTGCCACCGCGGTTGAGACCCAGTACTTC. It yields the protein CASSQGLVATAVETQYF.

The genes are TRBV15 and TRBJ1-5, with D hard to call. Germline V gene sequence: CDR1 LNHNV, CDR2 YYDKDF (reference sequence). The V end was cut by 0 bases, the J end by 5 bases, with 11 bases between. The CDR3 contains 15 residues. CDR3 nucleotides: TGTGCCACCAGCAGAGATAACGGTGCTGATCAGCCCCAGCATTTT. Residues: CATSRDNGADQPQHF.

The V gene is TRBV4-1, the J gene TRBJ2-1; D is uncertain. The CDR3 is 15 residues long. Trimming removed 0 bases from V and 6 bases from J, with 12 bases in between. Germline V gene lookup returns CDR1 MGHRA and CDR2 YSYEKL. DNA for the CDR3: TGCGCCAGCAGCCAAGACTACACAGAACCCAATGAGCAGTTCTTC. Translation gives CASSQDYTEPNEQFF.

The chain is built from TRBV3-1 (or the pseudogene TRBV3-2) and TRBJ2-1; D call uncertain. V was shortened by 2 bases and J by 4 bases, with 6 bases between the two germline ends. The CDR3 length is 13 residues. CDR1 and CDR2 from the germline V gene are LGHDT and YNNKEL (reference sequence). For the CDR3, the DNA is TGTGCCAGCAGCCAATTCCTATACAATGAGCAGTTCTTC. As protein: CASSQFLYNEQFF.

This chain links TRBV4-2 with TRBJ1-3; 8 positions match TRBD1. The CDR3 contains 17 residues. Germline assignment: CDR1 LGHNA and CDR2 YNFKEQ. The V and J ends lost 4 bases and 0 bases, in that order; junction bases with no gene match: 8. The CDR3 sequence: CASSREADRASGNTIYF. In nucleotides, the CDR3 is TGTGCCAGCAGCCGGGAAGCGGACAGGGCCTCTGGAAACACCATATATTTT.

The rearrangement joins TRBV28 to TRBJ1-1; the D gene is possibly TRBD1 (6 bases). Germline assignment: CDR1 MDHEN and CDR2 SYDVKM. V was pared by 2 bases and J by 7 bases, with 17 bases between. The CDR3 is made up of 15 amino acids. CDR3 protein: CASSLPRGHYGEAFF. The CDR3 DNA sequence: TGTGCCAGCAGTTTACCCCGGGGACATTACGGTGAAGCTTTCTTT.

The gene calls are TRBV9 and TRBJ1-2; 7 bases map to TRBD1. From germline, CDR1 is SGDLS and CDR2 YYNGEE. The V segment lost 4 bases and the J segment 4 bases; nucleotides outside the gene matches: 7. CDR3 length: 14 amino acids. The CDR3 bases are TGTGCCAGCAGCACCCCGACAGGGCCCTATGGCTACACCTTC. Translation: CASSTPTGPYGYTF.

The gene calls are TRBV5-1 and TRBJ2-1; 9 bases are a match to TRBD2. CDR1 SGHRS and CDR2 YFSETQ come from the germline V gene. V dropped 0 bases and J dropped 6; count of bases not matched to a gene: 10. The CDR3 runs 17 residues. The DNA of the CDR3 is TGCGCCAGCAGCTTGGGGAATAGCGGGAGAACACTCAATGAGCAGTTCTTC. Its protein is CASSLGNSGRTLNEQFF.

The rearrangement uses TRBV4-2 and TRBJ2-3, with TRBD2 as a possible D gene (7 bases). CDR1 and CDR2 from the germline V gene are LGHNA and YNFKEQ. Trimming removed 3 bases at V and 1 base at J, with 20 bases between. The CDR3 loop spans 18 amino acids. CDR3 DNA: TGTGCCAGCAGCCACCTAGGGGGGGGGCAGTGGGGCACAGATACGCAGTATTTT. It encodes CASSHLGGGQWGTDTQYF.

The V call is TRBV20-1, the J call TRBJ2-1, with TRBD2 matching over 9 bases. Germline assignment: CDR1 DFQATT and CDR2 SNEGSKA (reference sequence). V lost 3 bases to trimming and J lost 3 bases; unmatched junction nucleotides: 9. The CDR3 covers 16 residues. Here the CDR3 reads CSASRVAGAHYNEQFF. CDR3 coding DNA: TGCAGTGCTAGTCGAGTAGCGGGAGCCCACTACAATGAGCAGTTCTTC.

V gene TRBV14 combines with J gene TRBJ2-3, with 7 positions matching TRBD1. The CDR3 length is 17 residues. J lost 5 bases, V lost 4 bases, and 15 bases had no gene match. Germline CDR1 SGHDN, CDR2 FVKESK. The CDR3 region is CASSRTRTTGSGDTQYF. CDR3 coding DNA: TGTGCCAGCAGCCGAACTCGGACGACAGGGTCTGGAGATACGCAGTATTTT.

This clone occurred once. The chain couples TRBV5-1 to TRBJ2-5, with D possibly being TRBD2 (5 bases). The CDR3 contains 13 residues. V lost 2 bases and J 1 base, leaving 6 bases between the germline ends. Looked up from germline, CDR1 is SGHRS and CDR2 is YFSETQ. CDR3 residues: CASSLAVQETQYF. CDR3 coding DNA: TGCGCCAGCAGCTTAGCGGTCCAAGAGACCCAGTACTTC. Combining the CDR3 with reference TRBV5-1 and TRBJ2-5 gives the whole variable domain KAGVTQTPRYLIKTRGQQVTLSCSPISGHRSVSWYQQTPGQGLQFLFEYFSETQRNKGNFPGRFSGRQFSNSRSEMNVSTLELGDSALYLCASSLAVQETQYFGPGTRLLVL.

V usage is TRBV5-4 and J usage is TRBJ2-7; 10 bases are shared with TRBD2. CDR1 is SGHNT, CDR2 YYREEE, per germline (reference sequence). V lost 5 bases to trimming and J lost 4 bases; unmatched junction nucleotides: 9. This CDR3 has 15 amino acids. The CDR3 nucleotides are TGTGCCAGCAGTCCACCTAGCGGGAGATCGTACGAGCAGTACTTC. Translation gives CASSPPSGRSYEQYF.

This chain links TRBV30 with TRBJ2-5, with a possible D match to TRBD2 (5 bases). V was trimmed by 4 bases and J by 2 bases, leaving 14 bases between them. Germline assignment: CDR1 GTSNPN and CDR2 SVGIG (reference sequence). The CDR3 covers 14 residues. The CDR3 is CAWNSRGLQETQYF. The CDR3 DNA is TGTGCCTGGAATTCCCGCGGGCTTCAAGAGACCCAGTACTTC.

V and J are TRBV9 and TRBJ2-3, with 12 bases lining up with TRBD1. CDR1 and CDR2 from the germline V gene are SGDLS and YYNGEE. The V gene end was trimmed by 3 bases and the J gene end by 4 bases; junction bases not matched to a gene: 9. The CDR3 spans 17 residues. The DNA for the CDR3 is TGTGCCAGCAGCGCCTCAGGGACAGGGGGCTTCCCAGATACGCAGTATTTT. Translated, it gives CASSASGTGGFPDTQYF.

The rearrangement joins TRBV5-1 to TRBJ2-3; a weak D match, TRBD1 (5 bases). This CDR3 is 14 amino acids long. Germline assignment: CDR1 SGHRS and CDR2 YFSETQ. V lost 5 bases and J lost 6, with 16 bases in between. The DNA for the CDR3 is TGCGCCAGCAGAGGGGAAGTCACGCGGGATACGCAGTATTTT. Translated: CASRGEVTRDTQYF. The complete variable domain, with remaining parts taken from reference TRBV5-1 and TRBJ2-3, reads KAGVTQTPRYLIKTRGQQVTLSCSPISGHRSVSWYQQTPGQGLQFLFEYFSETQRNKGNFPGRFSGRQFSNSRSEMNVSTLELGDSALYLCASRGEVTRDTQYFGPGTRLTVL.

J is TRBJ2-4 and V is TRBV7-9; unclear D gene. The CDR3 loop spans 13 amino acids. The germline V and J ends were trimmed by 3 bases and 4 bases, with 7 bases remaining between them. CDR1 and CDR2 from the germline V gene are SEHNR and FQNEAQ (reference sequence). This chain's CDR3 is CASSLSRKNIQYF. CDR3 bases: TGTGCCAGCAGCTTGTCCAGGAAAAACATTCAGTACTTC. Based on the CDR3 plus reference TRBV7-9 and TRBJ2-4, the full variable domain is DTGVSQNPRHKITKRGQNVTFRCDPISEHNRLYWYRQTLGQGPEFLTYFQNEAQLEKSRLLSDRFSAERPKGSFSTLEIQRTEQGDSAMYLCASSLSRKNIQYFGAGTRLSVL.

The genes are TRBV4-1 and TRBJ2-4; D may be TRBD1 (6 bases). The CDR3 is 15 amino acids. Germline loops: CDR1 MGHRA, CDR2 YSYEKL. V was clipped by 1 base and J by 1 base, with 8 bases between them. CDR3 region: CASSQVGAAKNIQYF. The CDR3, as DNA: TGCGCCAGCAGCCAAGTGGGGGCGGCCAAAAACATTCAGTACTTC.

The CDR3 nucleotides read TGCAGCGTCGCTACTAGCGGGAGCCCCTCGGGAGAGCAGTACTTC. Residues: CSVATSGSPSGEQYF. The V call is TRBV29-1, the J call TRBJ2-7; 11 bases are shared with TRBD2. CDR1 and CDR2 (germline): SQVTM, ANQGSEA. V was pared by 6 bases and J by 7 bases, with 14 bases of the junction left unmatched. This CDR3 contains 15 residues.